These 28 T cell receptor beta chains were sequenced from one sample in a study of blood T cell repertoires in COVID-19. The method was immunoSEQ multiplex PCR; TCRdb's version includes in-frame clones alone and lacks a portion of them. The table includes fewer than 300,000 clones, around 85% detected once. Material for sequencing was peripheral blood. The origin of the receptors is a human donor with COVID-19, enrolled during active disease. The donor label of this sample is uncertain.

This clone appeared once. This chain joins TRBV2 and TRBJ1-2; weak D call: TRBD1 (5 bases). The CDR3 loop spans 13 amino acids. The V end lost 4 bases, the J end lost 4 bases, and 10 bases lay between the germline ends. Per germline, CDR1 SNHLY and CDR2 FYNNEI. The chain's CDR3 is CASSAGIRYGYTF. The CDR3 nucleotides are TGTGCCAGCAGTGCAGGGATTCGCTATGGCTACACCTTC.

V gene TRBV28 combines with J gene TRBJ1-1; D is unclear. This CDR3 is built from 12 residues. Germline V gene lookup returns CDR1 MDHEN and CDR2 SYDVKM. Trimming stripped 1 base from V and 10 bases from J, with 10 bases between. The chain's CDR3 is CASSLYSAGAFF. The CDR3 region has the DNA TGTGCCAGCAGTTTATACTCGGCGGGAGCTTTCTTT.

The chain links TRBV28 to TRBJ2-3; 8 bases are a match to TRBD1. CDR1 is MDHEN and CDR2 is SYDVKM in the germline V gene. The CDR3 length is 15 residues. J lost 2 bases, V lost 4 bases, and 5 bases had no gene match. CDR3 amino acids: CASSSGTGNTDTQYF. CDR3 coding DNA: TGTGCCAGCAGTTCCGGGACAGGTAACACAGATACGCAGTATTTT.

The rearrangement links TRBV7-8 to TRBJ2-3; TRBD2 matches at 7 bases. The CDR3 is 18 amino acids. CDR1 is SGHVS, CDR2 FQNEAQ, per germline. J gave up 6 bases and V 5 bases, and 20 bases lay outside the gene matches. CDR3 nucleotides: TGTGCCAGCAGCCCCCACGGGACTACAGACCTATTAGGGGATACGCAGTATTTT. Its protein product is CASSPHGTTDLLGDTQYF.

The chain uses TRBV7-2 and TRBJ2-7, with 7 bases matching TRBD2. The CDR3 length is 14 residues. In germline, CDR1 is SGHTA, CDR2 FQGNSA. J lost 1 base, V lost 5 bases, and 5 bases had no gene match. The chain's CDR3 is CASSALALSYEQYF. In DNA, the CDR3 is TGTGCCAGCAGCGCACTAGCGCTTTCCTACGAGCAGTACTTC.

The V and J genes are TRBV7-9 and TRBJ1-3; TRBD1 might be the D (5 bases). Trimming took 5 bases from V and 4 from J, leaving 18 bases between them. The CDR3 extends over 16 amino acids. CDR1 is SEHNR, CDR2 FQNEAQ, per germline (reference sequence). The CDR3 nucleotides are TGTGCCAGCAGCCACCTCCCAGGGCCACGGGGAAACACCATATATTTT. It codes for CASSHLPGPRGNTIYF.

The gene calls are TRBV28 and TRBJ1-4; no reliable D call. CDR3 size: 15 residues. V dropped 3 bases and J dropped 3 bases, with 11 bases sitting between them. Germline loops: CDR1 MDHEN, CDR2 SYDVKM. CDR3 region: CASSLTPGSNEKLFF. The CDR3 nucleotides are TGTGCCAGCAGTTTGACACCGGGGTCTAATGAAAAACTGTTTTTT. Looking up the rest from reference TRBV28 and TRBJ1-4 gives the full variable domain: DVKVTQSSRYLVKRTGEKVFLECVQDMDHENMFWYRQDPGLGLRLIYFSYDVKMKEKGDIPEGYSVSREKKERFSLILESASTNQTSMYLCASSLTPGSNEKLFFGSGTQLSVL.

The rearrangement joins TRBV5-1 to TRBJ1-1; TRBD1 matches 8 bases. Germline assignment: CDR1 SGHRS and CDR2 YFSETQ. CDR3 length equals 15 residues. V lost 1 base, J lost 3 bases, and 5 bases stayed unmatched. The CDR3 loop reads CASSLWQGADTEAFF. The CDR3 nucleotides read TGCGCCAGCAGCTTGTGGCAGGGGGCGGACACTGAAGCTTTCTTT. Drawing the rest from reference TRBV5-1 and TRBJ1-1, the complete variable domain is KAGVTQTPRYLIKTRGQQVTLSCSPISGHRSVSWYQQTPGQGLQFLFEYFSETQRNKGNFPGRFSGRQFSNSRSEMNVSTLELGDSALYLCASSLWQGADTEAFFGQGTRLTVV.

The gene calls are TRBV9 and TRBJ1-1; D is unclear. Germline CDR1 is SGDLS and CDR2 is YYNGEE. Trimming shortened V by 0 bases and J by 1 base, and 7 bases separated the two germline ends. CDR3 length: 14 amino acids. CDR3: CASSVAQENTEAFF. The CDR3 bases are TGTGCCAGCAGCGTAGCGCAGGAGAACACTGAAGCTTTCTTT.

The chain links TRBV7-2 to TRBJ2-1, with TRBD2 identical over 9 bases. The CDR3 consists of 16 residues. V shed 3 bases, J shed 2 bases, and the junction held 5 bases outside the gene matches. Germline V gene lookup returns CDR1 SGHTA and CDR2 FQGNSA. DNA for the CDR3: TGTGCCAGCAGCTTCTTAGCGGGAGTGACCTACAATGAGCAGTTCTTC. This codes for CASSFLAGVTYNEQFF.

The chain recombines TRBV28 with TRBJ1-2; 8 bases fit TRBD1. Germline V gene data show CDR1 as MDHEN and CDR2 as SYDVKM. J gave up 6 bases and V 8 bases, and 14 bases lay outside the gene matches. This CDR3 is 15 amino acids long. The chain's CDR3 is CASHLFSQGAHGYTF. The CDR3 nucleotides read TGTGCCAGCCACCTCTTCTCTCAGGGGGCGCATGGCTACACCTTC.

The chain joins TRBV7-6 to TRBJ2-1, with D tentatively TRBD1 (6 bases). Trimming removed 5 bases at V and 4 bases at J, with 15 bases between. Germline values: CDR1 SGHVS, CDR2 FNYEAQ. The CDR3 loop spans 15 amino acids. This CDR3 reads CASSTRGTGYNEQFF. For the CDR3, the DNA is TGTGCCAGCAGCACTAGAGGCACAGGGTACAATGAGCAGTTCTTC.

This clone was observed a single time. This chain joins TRBV30 and TRBJ1-5; 8 positions match TRBD1. The V gene's germline CDR1 is GTSNPN and CDR2 SVGIG (reference sequence). The CDR3 is made up of 14 amino acids. V shed 3 bases and J 7 bases; nucleotides not matched to a gene: 8. The DNA of the CDR3 is TGTGCCTGGAGCGGCCCAGGGGGCAGCCAGCCCCAGCATTTT. Translating it yields CAWSGPGGSQPQHF.

The J gene is TRBJ1-1, the V gene TRBV6-5; TRBD1 is a possible D gene (5 bases). This CDR3 has 13 residues. Germline loops: CDR1 MNHEY, CDR2 SVGAGI. V lost 2 bases and J 8 bases, leaving 12 bases between the germline ends. The CDR3 region is CASSYADGGEAFF. Written as DNA, the CDR3 is TGTGCCAGCAGTTACGCCGACGGGGGAGAAGCTTTCTTT.

This clone was counted between two and nine times. V usage is TRBV2 and J usage is TRBJ2-2, with TRBD2 matching over 9 bases. Germline V lookup: CDR1 SNHLY, CDR2 FYNNEI. V gave up 7 bases and J gave up 4 bases; unmatched junction bases: 13. The CDR3 totals 17 residues. Here the CDR3 reads CASTLGAGGPSTGELFF. The CDR3 DNA sequence: TGTGCCAGCACCCTCGGCGCGGGAGGGCCTAGCACCGGGGAGCTGTTTTTT.

A few counts support this clone. V gene TRBV27 combines with J gene TRBJ2-7; the match to TRBD1 covers 7 bases. The trim removed 4 bases at V and 0 bases at J, leaving 3 bases unmatched. Germline CDR1 reads MNHEY; CDR2 reads SMNVEV (reference sequence). The CDR3 consists of 14 residues. The chain's CDR3 is CASSWTGSSYEQYF. The DNA for the CDR3 is TGTGCCAGCAGTTGGACAGGAAGCTCCTACGAGCAGTACTTC.

V gene TRBV30 combines with J gene TRBJ2-2, with D unresolved. Germline CDR1 and CDR2: GTSNPN and SVGIG (reference sequence). The CDR3 consists of 15 residues. Trimming pared 0 bases from V and 0 bases from J, leaving 8 bases between. CDR3 protein: CAWSVHSANTGELFF. The CDR3 nucleotides read TGTGCCTGGAGTGTACATTCAGCGAACACCGGGGAGCTGTTTTTT.

This sequence joins TRBV12-3 or TRBV12-4 and TRBJ1-4; the D gene is possibly TRBD1 (5 bases). This CDR3 comprises 13 residues. Trimming cost V 2 bases and J 7 bases, with 8 bases left between them. The CDR3 DNA is TGTGCCAGCAGTTTAACAGGACGTGAAAAACTGTTTTTT. Translated, it gives CASSLTGREKLFF.

The V call is TRBV3-1 (or the pseudogene TRBV3-2), the J call TRBJ1-6; D gene unclear. Trimming took 2 bases from V and 5 from J, leaving 4 bases between them. Germline CDR1 reads LGHDT; CDR2 reads YNNKEL (reference sequence). This CDR3 has 13 residues. The CDR3 reads CASSQPDNSPLHF. CDR3 sequence (DNA): TGTGCCAGCAGCCAACCCGATAATTCACCCCTCCACTTT.

V and J are TRBV19 and TRBJ2-3; D may be TRBD2 (5 bases). The CDR3 length is 16 residues. Germline CDR1 LNHDA, CDR2 SQIVND (reference sequence). Trimming took off 5 bases at V and 0 bases at J, with 15 bases between the two ends. As DNA, the CDR3 is TGTGCCAGTAGTCTCGCTCCGGGGTTTAGCACAGATACGCAGTATTTT. It is translated as CASSLAPGFSTDTQYF.

This clone was found a few times. Here the CDR3 reads CASSSSSGGYYEQYF. The CDR3 DNA reads TGTGCCAGCAGTTCTTCCAGTGGGGGGTACTACGAGCAGTACTTC. V and J are TRBV6-5 and TRBJ2-7; D possibly corresponds to TRBD2 (6 bases). V lost 4 bases and J lost 3, with 16 bases in between. The CDR3 is 15 amino acids. Germline CDR1 MNHEY, CDR2 SVGAGI.

The CDR3 reads CASSLPQGRSNQPQHF. The CDR3 region has the DNA TGTGCCAGCAGTTTACCGCAGGGAAGAAGCAATCAGCCCCAGCATTTT. This chain uses TRBV6-2 or TRBV6-3 with TRBJ1-5; a weak D match, TRBD1 (5 bases). Germline loops: CDR1 MNHEY, CDR2 SVGEGT. The CDR3 consists of 16 residues. V shed 4 bases and J shed 1 base, with 14 bases lying between them.

V is TRBV28 and J is TRBJ1-1; no definite D call. Trimming left V 7 bases short and J 1 base short, with 13 bases between. The germline CDR1 and CDR2 sequences are MDHEN and SYDVKM. The CDR3 has 14 amino acids. The CDR3 coding sequence is TGTGCCAGCATCCCCCTACGCTGGAACACTGAAGCTTTCTTT. Translating it yields CASIPLRWNTEAFF.

The V and J genes are TRBV27 and TRBJ2-7; 9 nucleotides agree with TRBD1. CDR3 size: 14 residues. CDR1 and CDR2 (germline): MNHEY, SMNVEV (reference sequence). V shed 5 bases, J shed 4 bases, and the junction held 6 bases outside the gene matches. The CDR3, as DNA: TGTGCCAGCAGTCCCGGGACAGGGCCGTACGAGCAGTACTTC. It is translated as CASSPGTGPYEQYF.

The chain employs TRBV7-8 and TRBJ2-7; 7 bases fit TRBD1. The CDR3 loop spans 15 amino acids. The ends lost 4 bases at V and 0 bases at J; junction bases unmatched: 6. CDR1 is SGHVS, CDR2 FQNEAQ, per germline. The CDR3 is CASSWSRDSSYEQYF. The CDR3, as DNA: TGTGCCAGCAGCTGGAGCCGGGACAGCTCCTACGAGCAGTACTTC.

The chain has TRBV4-2 and TRBJ2-1; 13 bases line up with TRBD2. Germline V CDR1 and CDR2: LGHNA, YNFKEQ. With V trimmed by 0 bases and J by 8 bases, 7 bases remained unmatched. The CDR3 extends over 17 amino acids. The CDR3 bases are TGTGCCAGCAGCCAAGATGGGACTAGCGGGGCGTTGGATGAGCAGTTCTTC. Its protein is CASSQDGTSGALDEQFF.

A few counts support this clone. This rearrangement joins TRBV7-8 to TRBJ2-3; 7 bases are shared with TRBD1. CDR3 length: 14 amino acids. Germline CDR1 reads SGHVS; CDR2 reads FQNEAQ. The V and J ends lost 5 bases and 2 bases, in that order; junction bases with no gene match: 4. CDR3 region: CASSQDRVTDTQYF. The CDR3 region has the DNA TGTGCCAGCAGCCAAGACAGGGTCACAGATACGCAGTATTTT.

This clone was counted a single time. This sequence joins TRBV5-4 and TRBJ2-5; TRBD1 aligns across 8 bases. CDR3 length equals 15 residues. V gave up 4 bases and J gave up 5 bases; unmatched junction bases: 10. The germline V gene encodes CDR1 SGHNT and CDR2 YYREEE (reference sequence). The CDR3 spells CASSVTGGEWETQYF. In nucleotides, the CDR3 is TGTGCCAGCAGCGTAACAGGGGGAGAATGGGAGACCCAGTACTTC.